The present entry profiles one T cell receptor (beta chain) with its context. Its antigen is not identified. The sample belongs to a study of T cell responses to AZD1222 COVID-19 vaccine. Overall study findings and caveats: Spike-specific TCR breadth and depth were elevated following two AZD1222 doses.

Sequencing was performed with immunoSEQ multiplex PCR; in TCRdb, only in-frame clones are kept and a portion is missing. This table has some 140,000 clones, about 92% appearing once. CDR3 length: 11 residues. The germline V gene encodes CDR1 DFQATT and CDR2 SNEGSKA (reference sequence). The clonotype originates from an adult in good health. The chain joins TRBV20-1 to TRBJ1-2; 8 nucleotides line up with TRBD1. The sample here was peripheral blood, taken on day 0 of AZD1222 vaccination. The chain's CDR3 is CSGQGVVGYTF. CDR3 nucleotide sequence: TGCAGCGGACAGGGAGTAGTTGGCTACACCTTC.